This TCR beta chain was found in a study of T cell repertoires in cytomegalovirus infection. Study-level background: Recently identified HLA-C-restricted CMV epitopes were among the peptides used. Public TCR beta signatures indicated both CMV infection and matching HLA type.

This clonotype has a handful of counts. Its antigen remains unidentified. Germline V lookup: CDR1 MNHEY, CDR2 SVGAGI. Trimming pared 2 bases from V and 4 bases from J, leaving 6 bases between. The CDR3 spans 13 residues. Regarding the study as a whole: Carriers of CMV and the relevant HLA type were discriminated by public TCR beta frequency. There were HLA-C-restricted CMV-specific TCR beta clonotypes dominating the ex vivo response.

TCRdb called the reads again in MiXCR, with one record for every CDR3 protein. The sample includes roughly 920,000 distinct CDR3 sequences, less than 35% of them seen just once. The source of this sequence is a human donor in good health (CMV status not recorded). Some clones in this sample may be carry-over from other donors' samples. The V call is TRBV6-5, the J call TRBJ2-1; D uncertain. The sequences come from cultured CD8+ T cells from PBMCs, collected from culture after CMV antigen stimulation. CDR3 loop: CASSYADYNEQFF. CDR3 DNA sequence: TGTGCCAGCAGTTACGCCGATTACAATGAGCAGTTCTTC.